This TCR beta chain appears in the sequencing data of a study of T cell responses to AZD1222 COVID-19 vaccine. Study findings and constraints: Spike-specific TCRs gained breadth and depth after people received two AZD1222 doses. It was only after the peak T cell response that any repertoires were sampled.

Method: immunoSEQ multiplex PCR; TCRdb's copy keeps in-frame clones and lacks some. In the table there are approximately 100,000 clones, roughly 91% of which are singletons. On this clone: The antigen remains unidentified.

Germline V gives CDR1 SGDLS, CDR2 YYNGEE. The V gene lost 0 bases and the J gene lost 0 bases, with 13 bases spanning the gap. The CDR3 spans 17 residues. This clonotype was obtained from an adult who received the AZD1222 COVID-19 vaccine. The input for sequencing was peripheral blood, taken 28 days after the second AZD1222 dose. J is TRBJ1-3 and V is TRBV9; D is unclear. The CDR3 loop is CASSVAAPSTSGNTIYF. The CDR3 DNA sequence: TGTGCCAGCAGCGTAGCAGCCCCCTCGACCTCTGGAAACACCATATATTTT.